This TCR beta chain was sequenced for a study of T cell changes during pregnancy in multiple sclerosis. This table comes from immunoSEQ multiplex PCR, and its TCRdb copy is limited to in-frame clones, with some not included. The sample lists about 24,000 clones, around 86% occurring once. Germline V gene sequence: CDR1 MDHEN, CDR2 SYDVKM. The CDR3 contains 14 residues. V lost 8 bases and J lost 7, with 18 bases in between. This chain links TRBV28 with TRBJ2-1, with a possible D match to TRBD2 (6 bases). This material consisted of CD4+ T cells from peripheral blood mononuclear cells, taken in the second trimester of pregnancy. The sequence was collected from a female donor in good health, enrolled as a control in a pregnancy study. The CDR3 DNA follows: TGTGCCAGCGGCCCGGCGGGGTCTAATAATGAGCAGTTCTTC. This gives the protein CASGPAGSNNEQFF.